This T cell receptor (beta chain) was captured in a study of CD4+ T cells in melanoma. Study-level findings and limits: In melanoma, neoantigen-specific CD4+ T cells reportedly differed in differentiation state. A reported correlation linked neoantigen-specific CD4+ T cells to CD8+, macrophage and B cell function.

Trimming removed 2 bases from V and 1 base from J; junction bases left unmatched: 8. The CDR3 has 18 residues. The germline V gene encodes CDR1 GTSNPN and CDR2 SVGIG (reference sequence). The table came from immunoSEQ multiplex PCR; TCRdb's copy has only in-frame clones and leaves some out. There are some 15,000 clones in the sample; roughly 66% occur only once, and around 14% lies in the top ten. Regarding this clone: Its antigen is as yet unknown.

The receptor was isolated from a human donor with melanoma. Sequenced sample: cells from a culture (not recorded whether cultured in vitro). This sequence joins TRBV30 and TRBJ2-6, with 10 nucleotides matching TRBD1. The CDR3 coding sequence is TGTGCCTGGAGTCAAAAAAGGACAGGGGGTTCTGGGGCCAACGTCCTGACTTTC. It yields the protein CAWSQKRTGGSGANVLTF.